These 8 T cell receptor beta chains were sequenced from one sample in a study of CD8+CD57+ T cells in acquired aplastic anemia. Researchers used genomic DNA as the template to profile TCR beta VDJ and CDR3. TCRdb reprocessed the reads with MiXCR, giving one entry per CDR3 protein. The repertoire holds about 190,000 distinct CDR3 sequences, approximately 49% seen once, with more than 15% in the top ten. Input material: sorted CD4+, CD8+, or CD8+CD57+ T cells (not recorded which) from PBMCs. The receptors shown here come from a human donor in good health, serving as a control.

This clonotype has at least ten counts. The chain uses TRBV20-1 and TRBJ2-7; possibly TRBD2 for D (5 bases). CDR1 and CDR2 (germline): DFQATT, SNEGSKA (reference sequence). The CDR3 sequence is 15 residues long. The ends were cut back, 6 bases at V and 0 bases at J, with 18 bases in the middle. CDR3 residues: CSAPSPGTSSYEQYF. Written as DNA, the CDR3 is TGCAGTGCCCCATCCCCGGGCACTAGCTCCTACGAGCAGTACTTC.

This clonotype has at least ten counts. The chain combines TRBV10-3 with TRBJ2-7; 8 bases are shared with TRBD1. CDR3 length: 11 amino acids. CDR1 and CDR2 (germline): ENHRY, SYGVKD. Trimming at V came to 8 bases and at J to 6 bases, leaving 3 bases not matched to a gene. This CDR3 is CAIGTGGEQYF. DNA of the CDR3: TGTGCCATCGGGACAGGAGGCGAGCAGTACTTC.

The chain has TRBV19 and TRBJ2-1; no clear D. V lost 0 bases to trimming and J lost 4 bases, with 13 bases between them. Germline CDR1 is LNHDA and CDR2 is SQIVND (reference sequence). CDR3 size: 16 residues. The CDR3 bases are TGTGCCAGTAGTATAGACTCCTCGTGGGCTTACAATGAGCAGTTCTTC. Translation: CASSIDSSWAYNEQFF.

This chain links TRBV20-1 with TRBJ2-5; 7 nucleotides agree with TRBD1. With V trimmed by 5 bases and J by 3 bases, 6 bases remained unmatched. In germline, CDR1 is DFQATT, CDR2 SNEGSKA (reference sequence). There are 13 residues in the CDR3. The CDR3 is CSAETGSEETQYF. The DNA of the CDR3 is TGCAGTGCTGAGACAGGGTCGGAAGAGACCCAGTACTTC.

The V call is TRBV10-1, the J call TRBJ2-5; TRBD1 agrees at 7 bases. With V trimmed by 6 bases and J by 4 bases, 5 bases remained unmatched. CDR3 length equals 13 residues. Germline V CDR1 and CDR2: WNHNN, SYGVQD (reference sequence). CDR3 residues: CASSRTGGETQYF. The CDR3 bases are TGCGCCAGCAGCCGGACAGGAGGAGAGACCCAGTACTTC.

This clonotype was observed many times. The chain employs TRBV19 and TRBJ1-5, with unresolved D. V gave up 9 bases and J gave up 1 base, with 7 bases separating them. Germline values: CDR1 LNHDA, CDR2 SQIVND (reference sequence). The CDR3 consists of 12 residues. This chain's CDR3 is CASKGSNQPQHF. CDR3 DNA sequence: TGTGCCAGCAAGGGAAGCAATCAGCCCCAGCATTTT. The whole variable domain, filled in from reference TRBV19 and TRBJ1-5, reads DGGITQSPKYLFRKEGQNVTLSCEQNLNHDAMYWYRQDPGQGLRLIYYSQIVNDFQKGDIAEGYSVSREKKESFPLTVTSAQKNPTAFYLCASKGSNQPQHFGDGTRLSIL.

The chain joins TRBV14 to TRBJ1-6; 10 positions match TRBD1. V was clipped by 3 bases and J by 9 bases; unmatched bases: 5. The CDR3 is made up of 15 amino acids. CDR1 is SGHDN, CDR2 FVKESK, per germline. The CDR3 here is CASSQTTGGRSPLHF. CDR3 sequence (DNA): TGTGCCAGCAGCCAGACGACAGGGGGCCGTTCACCCCTCCACTTT.

In its sample, this clonotype was seen a few times. The germline gene is not matched at one end of the junction; a read error may be the cause. The chain links TRBV6-6 to TRBJ1-2, with a tentative D call TRBD1 (6 bases). The germline V gene encodes CDR1 MNHNY and CDR2 SVGAGI (reference sequence). The CDR3 contains 12 residues. The CDR3 here is CTSSSGDYGYTF. Written as DNA, the CDR3 is TGTACCAGCAGTTCAGGGGATTATGGCTACACCTTC.